The clone carrying this T cell receptor (beta chain) has more than one count but fewer than ten. This record belongs to a study of shared clonotypes between healthy human individuals. Study context: A donor's plate count was three for CD4 naive and three for CD4 memory; CD8 naive had two and CD8 memory one.

The CDR3 contains 15 residues. Unmatched junction bases numbered 2, after V lost 5 bases and J lost 1 base. The germline gives CDR1 MDHEN, CDR2 SYDVKM. The protocol was immunoSEQ multiplex PCR, while the TCRdb copy is restricted to in-frame clones and leaves out a portion. The sample includes some 1.1 million clones, around 77% of them seen just once. The sequence derives from a man aged 18 to 29 in good health. Some clones in this sample may be carry-over from other donors' samples. Sequencing used memory CD4+ T cells from PBMCs. Subset indicated: CD45RA-negative fraction. This rearrangement joins TRBV28 to TRBJ1-5; TRBD1 matches 10 bases. The CDR3 here is CASSGGQGSNQPQHF. CDR3 DNA: TGTGCCAGCAGTGGGGGACAGGGGAGCAATCAGCCCCAGCATTTT.